This TCR beta chain was sequenced in a study of beta chain features in type 1 diabetes. Expressed TCRB transcripts were sequenced after all isolated RNA was converted to cDNA. Profiled with immunoSEQ multiplex PCR; TCRdb holds only in-frame clones, not every one. Here the sample spans 350,000 to 450,000 clones, over 13% being singletons. Trimming removed 4 bases at V and 13 bases at J, with 11 bases between. Germline CDR1 SGHAT, CDR2 FQNNGV. CDR3 length: 11 residues. V is TRBV11-2 and J is TRBJ2-1; no firm D call. The sequence came from a woman aged 18 to 35 in good health. Sequenced material: naive CD4+ T cells from blood. The DNA of the CDR3 is TGTGCCAGCAGCTCCGACATTCTCCAGTTCTTC. Translating it yields CASSSDILQFF.